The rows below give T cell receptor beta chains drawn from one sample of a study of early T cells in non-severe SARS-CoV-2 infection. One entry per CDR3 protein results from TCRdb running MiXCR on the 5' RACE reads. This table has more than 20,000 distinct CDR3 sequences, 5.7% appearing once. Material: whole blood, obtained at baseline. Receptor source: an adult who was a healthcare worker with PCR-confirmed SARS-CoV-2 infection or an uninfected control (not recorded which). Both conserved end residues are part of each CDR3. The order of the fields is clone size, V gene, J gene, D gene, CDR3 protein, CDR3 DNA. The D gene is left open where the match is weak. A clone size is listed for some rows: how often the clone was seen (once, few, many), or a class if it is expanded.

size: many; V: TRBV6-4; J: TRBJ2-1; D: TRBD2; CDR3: CASSLTPGGLYNEQFF; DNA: TGTGCCAGCAGTTTAACTCCGGGGGGACTCTACAATGAGCAGTTCTTC
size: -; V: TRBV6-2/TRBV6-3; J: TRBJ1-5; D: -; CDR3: CASRALDSNQPQHF; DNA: TGTGCCAGCAGGGCCTTGGATAGCAATCAGCCCCAGCATTTT
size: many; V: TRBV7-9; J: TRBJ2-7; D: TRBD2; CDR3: CASRMASGGIYEQYF; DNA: TGTGCCAGCAGGATGGCTAGCGGGGGGATTTACGAGCAGTACTTC
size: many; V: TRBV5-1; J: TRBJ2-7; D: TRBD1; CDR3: CASSLAGQALSYEQYF; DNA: TGCGCCAGCAGCTTAGCCGGACAGGCTCTCTCCTACGAGCAGTACTTC
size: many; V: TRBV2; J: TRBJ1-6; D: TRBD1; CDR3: CASTPTGSYNSPLHF; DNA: TGTGCCAGCACCCCGACAGGGTCCTATAATTCACCCCTCCACTTT
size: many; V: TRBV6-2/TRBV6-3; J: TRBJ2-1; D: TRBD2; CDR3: CACTLAGGRNEQFF; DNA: TGTGCCTGCACGCTAGCGGGGGGGCGTAATGAGCAGTTCTTC
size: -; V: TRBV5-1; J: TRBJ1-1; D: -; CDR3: CASSLANQGARTEAFF; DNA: TGCGCCAGCAGCTTGGCTAACCAGGGTGCGAGGACTGAAGCTTTCTTT
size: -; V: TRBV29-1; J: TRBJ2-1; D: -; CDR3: CSVRTKANSEQFF; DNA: TGCAGCGTCCGGACTAAGGCTAATTCCGAGCAGTTCTTC
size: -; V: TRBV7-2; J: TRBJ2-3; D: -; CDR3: CASSWYGGSTDTQYF; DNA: TGTGCCAGCAGCTGGTATGGGGGGAGCACAGATACGCAGTATTTT
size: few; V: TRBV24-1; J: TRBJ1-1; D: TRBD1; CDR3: CATSDSGQGRAEAFF; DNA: TGTGCCACCAGTGACTCGGGACAGGGGAGGGCTGAAGCTTTCTTT
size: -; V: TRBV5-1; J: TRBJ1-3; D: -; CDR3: CASSPAEHRGSGNTIYF; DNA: TGCGCCAGCAGCCCCGCTGAGCACCGAGGATCTGGAAACACCATATATTTT
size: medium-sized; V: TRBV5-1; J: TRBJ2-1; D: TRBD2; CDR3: CASSSTPLAGGQNEQFF; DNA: TGCGCCAGCAGCTCGACCCCACTAGCGGGGGGGCAGAATGAGCAGTTCTTC
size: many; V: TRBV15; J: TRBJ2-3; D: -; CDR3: CATSRDRSGDTQYF; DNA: TGTGCCACCAGCAGAGACCGTTCGGGGGATACGCAGTATTTT
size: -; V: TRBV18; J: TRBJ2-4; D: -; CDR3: CASSPDLSLAKNIQYF; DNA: TGTGCCAGCTCCCCGGATCTATCCCTAGCCAAAAACATTCAGTACTTC
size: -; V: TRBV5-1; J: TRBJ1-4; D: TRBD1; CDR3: CASSLGPGGGNEKLFF; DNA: TGCGCCAGCAGCTTGGGCCCAGGGGGAGGTAATGAAAAACTGTTTTTT
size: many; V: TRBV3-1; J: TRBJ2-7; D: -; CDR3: CASSLADHEQYF; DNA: TGTGCCAGCAGCCTGGCGGATCACGAGCAGTACTTC
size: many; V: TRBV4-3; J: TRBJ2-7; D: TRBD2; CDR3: CASSQAGRGPRAEQYF; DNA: TGCGCCAGCAGCCAAGCGGGGAGGGGCCCGCGGGCAGAGCAGTACTTC
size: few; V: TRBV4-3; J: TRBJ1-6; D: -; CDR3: CASSQDRSGSPLHF; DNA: TGCGCCAGCAGCCAAGATCGATCCGGTTCACCCCTCCACTTT
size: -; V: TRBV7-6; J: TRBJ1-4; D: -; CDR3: CASSRRTGYEKLFF; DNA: TGTGCCAGCAGCCGCCGAACGGGGTATGAAAAACTGTTTTTT
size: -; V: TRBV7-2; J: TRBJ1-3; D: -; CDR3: CASSSWTDSSGNTIYF; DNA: TGTGCCAGCAGCTCCTGGACAGACTCCTCTGGAAACACCATATATTTT
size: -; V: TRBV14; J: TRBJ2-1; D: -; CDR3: CASSQVRGQEQFF; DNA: TGTGCCAGCAGCCAAGTTCGGGGTCAGGAGCAGTTCTTC
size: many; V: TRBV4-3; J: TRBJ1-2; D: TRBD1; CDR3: CASSQAGQASYGYTF; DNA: TGCGCCAGCAGCCAAGCCGGACAGGCGAGCTATGGCTACACCTTC
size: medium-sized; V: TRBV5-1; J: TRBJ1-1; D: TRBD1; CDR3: CASSPLRTGGNMNTEAFF; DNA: TGCGCCAGCAGCCCGCTGCGGACAGGGGGTAATATGAACACTGAAGCTTTCTTT
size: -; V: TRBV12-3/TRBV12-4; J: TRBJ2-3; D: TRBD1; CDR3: CASSPTGGLLTDTQYF; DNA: TGTGCCAGCAGCCCCACAGGGGGTCTATTGACAGATACGCAGTATTTT